This record covers a single T cell receptor beta chain. Its specificity is not known. These data originate in a study of glioma-infiltrating T cells after dendritic cell vaccination. Across the whole study: Treatment, given 2003 to 2012, was autologous tumor lysate-pulsed dendritic cell vaccination.

Regarding the study as a whole: Complete blood and tumor specimen sets were limited to few patients.

Time point of the sample: after dendritic cell vaccination, including at tumor progression/relapse. Selection required adequate fresh-frozen tumor tissue plus more than two years' survival data. Sequencing used immunoSEQ multiplex PCR; TCRdb keeps in-frame clones, though not all of them. The data hold approximately 92,000 clones, with 75% to 90% observed a single time. The TCR was taken from a human donor with glioblastoma. This sample comprised blood, obtained after dendritic cell vaccination.

This chain's CDR3 is CASSSQLAGGPHSSTDTQYF. The DNA for the CDR3 is TGTGCCAGCAGTTCCCAACTAGCGGGAGGGCCTCATAGTAGCACAGATACGCAGTATTTT. This chain joins TRBV27 and TRBJ2-3; 13 nucleotides match TRBD2. Trimming at V came to 4 bases and at J to 0 bases, leaving 13 bases not matched to a gene. Germline lookup yields CDR1 MNHEY and CDR2 SMNVEV (reference sequence). The CDR3 sequence is 20 residues long.